The rows below give T cell receptor beta chains drawn from one sample of a study of blood T cell repertoires in COVID-19. TCRdb keeps only in-frame clones here, not all; method: immunoSEQ multiplex PCR. The sample yields approximately 110,000 clones, roughly 72% seen once. Specimen: peripheral blood. Source of these receptors: an elderly man with COVID-19, enrolled during active disease. Both conserved end residues are part of each CDR3. Fields, in order: clone size, V gene, D gene, J gene, CDR3 DNA, CDR3 protein. The D gene is left open where the match is weak. The size field is filled for only some rows; it gives once, few, many or a size class.

abundance: few
v_gene: TRBV11-1
d_gene: NA
j_gene: TRBJ2-1
CDR3nt: TGTGCCAGCAGCTTAACGGGGCCGGGGGCCTACAATGAGCAGTTCTTC
CDR3aa: CASSLTGPGAYNEQFF

abundance: few
v_gene: TRBV28
d_gene: NA
j_gene: TRBJ2-3
CDR3nt: TGTGCCAGCTCTGGCGGAGCGGCCAGCACAGATACGCAGTATTTT
CDR3aa: CASSGGAASTDTQYF

abundance: NA
v_gene: TRBV12-3/TRBV12-4
d_gene: TRBD1
j_gene: TRBJ2-7
CDR3nt: TGTGCCAGCAGCGACAGGGGAACCTACGAGCAGTACTTC
CDR3aa: CASSDRGTYEQYF

abundance: NA
v_gene: TRBV18
d_gene: NA
j_gene: TRBJ2-7
CDR3nt: TGTGCCAGCTCACCATCGGGGAGCTCCTACGAGCAGTACTTC
CDR3aa: CASSPSGSSYEQYF

abundance: once
v_gene: TRBV7-8
d_gene: TRBD1
j_gene: TRBJ1-2
CDR3nt: TGTGCCAGCAGTCCGGACAGGGTCCTCTATGGCTACACCTTC
CDR3aa: CASSPDRVLYGYTF

abundance: NA
v_gene: TRBV5-5
d_gene: NA
j_gene: TRBJ2-1
CDR3nt: TGTGCCAGCAGCCTGCGAGGGCGGGGCGAGGGCTCCAATGAGCAGTTCTTC
CDR3aa: CASSLRGRGEGSNEQFF

abundance: NA
v_gene: TRBV28
d_gene: TRBD2
j_gene: TRBJ2-1
CDR3nt: TGTGCCAGCAGTTTACCCGGACTAGCGGAAACATACAATGAGCAGTTCTTC
CDR3aa: CASSLPGLAETYNEQFF

abundance: NA
v_gene: TRBV7-9
d_gene: NA
j_gene: TRBJ1-5
CDR3nt: TGTGCCAGCAGTCGCCTAGGGGGGGTTCTCCAGCCCCAGCATTTT
CDR3aa: CASSRLGGVLQPQHF

abundance: NA
v_gene: TRBV6-1
d_gene: NA
j_gene: TRBJ1-3
CDR3nt: TGTGCCAGCAGTGATGGCAGCTCTGGAAACACCATATATTTT
CDR3aa: CASSDGSSGNTIYF

abundance: NA
v_gene: TRBV6-5
d_gene: NA
j_gene: TRBJ2-5
CDR3nt: TGTGCCAGCACCCCTTCGGGGGGCGCGGAAGAGACCCAGTACTTC
CDR3aa: CASTPSGGAEETQYF

abundance: NA
v_gene: TRBV28
d_gene: TRBD2
j_gene: TRBJ2-1
CDR3nt: TGTGCCAGCAGGCGCCCAGGACTAGCTATCGATGAGCAGTTCTTC
CDR3aa: CASRRPGLAIDEQFF

abundance: NA
v_gene: TRBV10-3
d_gene: NA
j_gene: TRBJ1-2
CDR3nt: TGTGCCATCGGGGGGGCTAACTATGGCTACACCTTC
CDR3aa: CAIGGANYGYTF

abundance: NA
v_gene: TRBV28
d_gene: TRBD2
j_gene: TRBJ2-5
CDR3nt: TGTGCCAGCAGTTTCCGGTTTGGGACTAGCGCATCCCAAGAGACCCAGTACTTC
CDR3aa: CASSFRFGTSASQETQYF

abundance: NA
v_gene: TRBV29-1
d_gene: NA
j_gene: TRBJ2-5
CDR3nt: TGCAGCGTTGATGAGGGGAGGTTGGAGACCCAGTACTTC
CDR3aa: CSVDEGRLETQYF

abundance: NA
v_gene: TRBV5-1
d_gene: TRBD1
j_gene: TRBJ1-3
CDR3nt: TGCGCCAGCAGCGGGGGGACAGGGCCGACCTCTGGAAACACCATATATTTT
CDR3aa: CASSGGTGPTSGNTIYF

abundance: NA
v_gene: TRBV4-2
d_gene: TRBD2
j_gene: TRBJ2-7
CDR3nt: TGTGCCAGCAGCCAAGGGATTAGCGGGAGGACCACCGTCTACGAGCAGTACTTC
CDR3aa: CASSQGISGRTTVYEQYF

abundance: NA
v_gene: TRBV10-3
d_gene: NA
j_gene: TRBJ1-2
CDR3nt: TGTGCCATCAGTGAGTCCGCAGGATTAAACTATGGCTACACCTTC
CDR3aa: CAISESAGLNYGYTF

abundance: NA
v_gene: TRBV9
d_gene: NA
j_gene: TRBJ2-1
CDR3nt: TGTGCCAGCAGCGTAGGGCCCAACGGGGGAAACAATGAGCAGTTCTTC
CDR3aa: CASSVGPNGGNNEQFF

abundance: NA
v_gene: TRBV11-2
d_gene: NA
j_gene: TRBJ1-1
CDR3nt: TGTGCCAGCAGCTTAGGCGGGCACACTGAAGCTTTCTTT
CDR3aa: CASSLGGHTEAFF

abundance: NA
v_gene: TRBV6-6
d_gene: TRBD1
j_gene: TRBJ1-3
CDR3nt: TGTGCCAGCATGGGGGACAGGTCCCAAAACACCATATATTTT
CDR3aa: CASMGDRSQNTIYF

abundance: NA
v_gene: TRBV5-1
d_gene: NA
j_gene: TRBJ1-1
CDR3nt: TGCGCCACCGCCGAGGGGGTGAACACTGAAGCTTTCTTT
CDR3aa: CATAEGVNTEAFF

abundance: NA
v_gene: TRBV3-1/TRBV3-2
d_gene: NA
j_gene: TRBJ2-3
CDR3nt: TGTGCCAGCAGCCCGAGCGGGCCAACCCGCACAGATACGCAGTATTTT
CDR3aa: CASSPSGPTRTDTQYF

abundance: NA
v_gene: TRBV4-3
d_gene: NA
j_gene: TRBJ2-7
CDR3nt: TGCGCCAGCAGCCAAGCCGGGACTCTGGGTGAGCAGTACTTC
CDR3aa: CASSQAGTLGEQYF

abundance: NA
v_gene: TRBV10-1
d_gene: NA
j_gene: TRBJ1-5
CDR3nt: TGCGCCAGCAGTGAATCAATCGGGCAGCCCCAGCATTTT
CDR3aa: CASSESIGQPQHF

abundance: NA
v_gene: TRBV5-1
d_gene: NA
j_gene: TRBJ1-2
CDR3nt: TGCGCCAGCAGCTTGGCCGACAGACTCGATGGCTACACCTTC
CDR3aa: CASSLADRLDGYTF

abundance: NA
v_gene: TRBV5-1
d_gene: NA
j_gene: TRBJ1-6
CDR3nt: TGCGCCAGCAGCTCCGGAGAAAGAGGGGGGGCGACGGATTCACCCCTCCACTTT
CDR3aa: CASSSGERGGATDSPLHF

abundance: NA
v_gene: TRBV11-1
d_gene: TRBD2
j_gene: TRBJ2-5
CDR3nt: TGTGCCAGCAGCACAAGCGGGAGGGAGACCCAGTACTTC
CDR3aa: CASSTSGRETQYF

abundance: NA
v_gene: TRBV6-5
d_gene: NA
j_gene: TRBJ1-2
CDR3nt: TGTGCCAGCAGACTGACAGGCTATGGCTACACCTTC
CDR3aa: CASRLTGYGYTF

abundance: NA
v_gene: TRBV24-1
d_gene: TRBD1
j_gene: TRBJ1-6
CDR3nt: TGTGCCACCAGTGACTCACGGAAGGGGGCGGATTCACCCCTCCACTTT
CDR3aa: CATSDSRKGADSPLHF

abundance: NA
v_gene: TRBV18
d_gene: TRBD1
j_gene: TRBJ2-7
CDR3nt: TGTGCCAGCTCAGACTACAGGGGGTCGAACTACGAGCAGTACTTC
CDR3aa: CASSDYRGSNYEQYF

abundance: NA
v_gene: TRBV11-2
d_gene: NA
j_gene: TRBJ2-6
CDR3nt: TGTGCCAGCAGCAGAGGCCACTCTGGGGCCAACGTCCTGACTTTC
CDR3aa: CASSRGHSGANVLTF

abundance: NA
v_gene: TRBV28
d_gene: NA
j_gene: TRBJ1-2
CDR3nt: TGTGCCAGCAGTTTGGGCATCTGGGACTATGGCTACACCTTC
CDR3aa: CASSLGIWDYGYTF

abundance: NA
v_gene: TRBV7-9
d_gene: NA
j_gene: TRBJ2-1
CDR3nt: TGTGCCAGCAGCAATGTGGGCCGACGGGACTCCCAGTTCTTC
CDR3aa: CASSNVGRRDSQFF

abundance: NA
v_gene: TRBV4-3
d_gene: NA
j_gene: TRBJ2-3
CDR3nt: TGCGCCAGCAGCCAAGATCTGTCAGGGGTTCTGGGTACGCAGTATTTT
CDR3aa: CASSQDLSGVLGTQYF

abundance: NA
v_gene: TRBV19
d_gene: TRBD2
j_gene: TRBJ2-2
CDR3nt: TGTGCCAGTAGTATTGGAGCGGGAGTCAGCACCGGGGAGCTGTTTTTT
CDR3aa: CASSIGAGVSTGELFF

abundance: NA
v_gene: TRBV6-1
d_gene: TRBD2
j_gene: TRBJ2-5
CDR3nt: TGTGCCAGCAGTCAGGGACTAGCGGGGAAAGAGACCCAGTACTTC
CDR3aa: CASSQGLAGKETQYF

abundance: NA
v_gene: TRBV15
d_gene: TRBD2
j_gene: TRBJ2-5
CDR3nt: TGTGCCACCAGCAGAGATAGCCTAGCGGGCTACCAAGAGACCCAGTACTTC
CDR3aa: CATSRDSLAGYQETQYF

abundance: NA
v_gene: TRBV2
d_gene: TRBD1
j_gene: TRBJ1-5
CDR3nt: TGTGCCAGCAGTGAAACAGGGGGCAGACAGCCCCAGCATTTT
CDR3aa: CASSETGGRQPQHF

abundance: NA
v_gene: TRBV4-3
d_gene: NA
j_gene: TRBJ2-6
CDR3nt: TGCGCCAGCAGCCAAGTCGGTCCCCCTGGGGCCAACGTCCTGACTTTC
CDR3aa: CASSQVGPPGANVLTF

abundance: NA
v_gene: TRBV6-5
d_gene: NA
j_gene: TRBJ2-3
CDR3nt: TGTGCCAGCAGTTATCCAGGCACAGATACGCAGTATTTT
CDR3aa: CASSYPGTDTQYF

abundance: NA
v_gene: TRBV7-9
d_gene: NA
j_gene: TRBJ2-7
CDR3nt: TGTGCCAGCAGCCCTGCCTATACCCGGGAATTCGCCTCCTACGAGCAGTACTTC
CDR3aa: CASSPAYTREFASYEQYF

abundance: NA
v_gene: TRBV29-1
d_gene: TRBD1
j_gene: TRBJ1-2
CDR3nt: TGCAGCGTTGCGGGACAGGGTTTTGGCTACACCTTC
CDR3aa: CSVAGQGFGYTF

abundance: few
v_gene: TRBV5-5
d_gene: TRBD2
j_gene: TRBJ2-7
CDR3nt: TGTGCCAGCAGCTTGGCGGGGGGCGAGCAGTACTTC
CDR3aa: CASSLAGGEQYF